This passage covers 2 T cell receptor beta chains from one sample sequenced in a study of T cell responses to AZD1222 COVID-19 vaccine. Assay: immunoSEQ multiplex PCR; the TCRdb copy retains only in-frame clones and omits some. Found here are 130,000 or so clones, roughly 93% of them singletons; the top ten hold 0.91%. Source: peripheral blood, taken on day 0 of MenACWY control vaccination. All receptors come from an adult in good health.

The V call is TRBV5-1, the J call TRBJ1-6; D perhaps matches TRBD1 (5 bases). The V end was cut by 2 bases, the J end by 7 bases, with 13 bases between. This CDR3 contains 15 residues. The germline CDR1 and CDR2 sequences are SGHRS and YFSETQ. The DNA for the CDR3 is TGCGCCAGCAGCTTCCTTCAGGGTCCCAATTCACCCCTCCACTTT. Translated: CASSFLQGPNSPLHF.

The V gene is TRBV7-9, the J gene TRBJ1-1; TRBD1 might be the D (5 bases). There are 16 residues in the CDR3. V lost 2 bases, J lost 1 base, and 14 bases lay in between. Germline CDR1 and CDR2: SEHNR and FQNEAQ (reference sequence). CDR3: CASSLLGGKPNTEAFF. CDR3 DNA sequence: TGTGCCAGCAGCTTACTCGGGGGGAAGCCGAACACTGAAGCTTTCTTT.